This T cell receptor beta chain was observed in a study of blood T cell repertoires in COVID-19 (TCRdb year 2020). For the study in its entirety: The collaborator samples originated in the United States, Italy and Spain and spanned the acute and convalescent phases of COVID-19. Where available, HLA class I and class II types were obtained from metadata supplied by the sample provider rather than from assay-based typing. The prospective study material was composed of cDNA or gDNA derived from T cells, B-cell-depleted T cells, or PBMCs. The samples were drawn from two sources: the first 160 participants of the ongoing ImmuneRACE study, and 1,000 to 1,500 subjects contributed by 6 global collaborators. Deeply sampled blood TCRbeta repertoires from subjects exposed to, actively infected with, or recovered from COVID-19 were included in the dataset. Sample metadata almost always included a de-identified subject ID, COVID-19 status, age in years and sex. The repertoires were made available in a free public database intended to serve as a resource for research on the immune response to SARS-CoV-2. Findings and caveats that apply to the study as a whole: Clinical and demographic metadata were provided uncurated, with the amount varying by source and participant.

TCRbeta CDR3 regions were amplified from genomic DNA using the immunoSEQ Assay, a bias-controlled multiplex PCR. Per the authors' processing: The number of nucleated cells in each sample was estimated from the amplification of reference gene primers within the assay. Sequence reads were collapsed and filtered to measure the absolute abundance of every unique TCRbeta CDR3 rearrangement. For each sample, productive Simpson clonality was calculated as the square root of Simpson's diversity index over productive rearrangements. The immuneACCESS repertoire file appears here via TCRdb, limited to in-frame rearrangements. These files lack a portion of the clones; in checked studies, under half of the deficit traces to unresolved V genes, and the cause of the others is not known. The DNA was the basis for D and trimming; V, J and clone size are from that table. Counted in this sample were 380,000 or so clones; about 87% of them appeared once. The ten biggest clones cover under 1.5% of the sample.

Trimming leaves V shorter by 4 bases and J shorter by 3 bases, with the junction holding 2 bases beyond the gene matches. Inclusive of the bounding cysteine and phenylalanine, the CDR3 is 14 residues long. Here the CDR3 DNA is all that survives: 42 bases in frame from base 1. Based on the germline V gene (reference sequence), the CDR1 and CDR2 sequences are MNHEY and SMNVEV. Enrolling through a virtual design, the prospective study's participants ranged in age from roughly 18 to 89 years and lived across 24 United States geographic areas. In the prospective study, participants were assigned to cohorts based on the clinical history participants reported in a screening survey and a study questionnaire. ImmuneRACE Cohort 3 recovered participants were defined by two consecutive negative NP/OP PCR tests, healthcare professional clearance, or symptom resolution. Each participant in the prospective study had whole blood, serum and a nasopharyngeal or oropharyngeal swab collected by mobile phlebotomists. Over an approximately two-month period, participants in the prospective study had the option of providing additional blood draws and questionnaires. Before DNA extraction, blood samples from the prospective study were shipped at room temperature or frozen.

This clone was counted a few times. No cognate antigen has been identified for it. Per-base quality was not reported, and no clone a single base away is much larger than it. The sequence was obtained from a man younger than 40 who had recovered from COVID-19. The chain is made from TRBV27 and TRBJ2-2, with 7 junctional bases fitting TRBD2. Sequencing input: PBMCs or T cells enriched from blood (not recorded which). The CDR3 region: CASSWGRDTGELFF. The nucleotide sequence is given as TGTGCCAGCAGTTGGGGGAGGGACACCGGGGAGCTGTTTTTT.